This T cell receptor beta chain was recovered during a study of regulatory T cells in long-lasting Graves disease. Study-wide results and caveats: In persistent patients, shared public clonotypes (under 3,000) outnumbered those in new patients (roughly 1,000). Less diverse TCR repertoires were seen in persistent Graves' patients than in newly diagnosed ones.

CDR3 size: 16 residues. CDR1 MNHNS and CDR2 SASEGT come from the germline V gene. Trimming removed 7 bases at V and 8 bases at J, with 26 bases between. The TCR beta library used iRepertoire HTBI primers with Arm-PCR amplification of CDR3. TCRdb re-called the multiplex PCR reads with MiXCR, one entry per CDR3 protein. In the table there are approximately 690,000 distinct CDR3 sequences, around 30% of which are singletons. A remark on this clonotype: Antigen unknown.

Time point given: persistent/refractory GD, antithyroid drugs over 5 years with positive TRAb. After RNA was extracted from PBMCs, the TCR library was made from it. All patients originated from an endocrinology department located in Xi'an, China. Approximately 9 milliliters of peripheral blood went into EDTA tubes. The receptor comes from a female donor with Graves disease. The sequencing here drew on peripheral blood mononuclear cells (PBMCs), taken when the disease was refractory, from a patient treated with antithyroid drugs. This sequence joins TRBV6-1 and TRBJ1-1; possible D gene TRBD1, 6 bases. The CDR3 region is CASNPGQEIEGVEAFF. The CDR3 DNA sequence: TGTGCCAGCAACCCAGGGCAGGAAATAGAGGGGGTCGAAGCTTTCTTT.